This T cell receptor (beta chain) comes out of a study of human T cells and chemical hapten exposure. Sample time point: patch test 2, 6 weeks after DPC sensitization. Treatment in this sample: therapeutic diphenylcyclopropenone sensitization with weekly scalp DPC. This clonotype came up a few times. TCRdb called the RACE reads again in MiXCR, with one record for every CDR3 protein. Of 110,000 to 150,000 distinct CDR3 sequences in the sample, roughly 12% were seen once. The CDR3 is 13 amino acids. CDR1 and CDR2 from the germline V gene are ENHRY and SYGVKD. Trimming took off 9 bases at V and 4 bases at J, with 13 bases between the two ends.

The chain combines TRBV10-3 with TRBJ2-1; D possibly matches TRBD1 or TRBD2 (5 bases each). The clonotype originates from a woman aged 45-59 years with alopecia areata. Some clones in this sample may be carry-over from other donors' samples. Sequencing was performed on whole blood, taken in connection with sensitization to the hapten diphenylcyclopropenone (DPC). The CDR3 nucleotides read TGTGCCATTCGAGGGGCGAAGTACAATGAGCAGTTCTTC. Protein product: CAIRGAKYNEQFF.